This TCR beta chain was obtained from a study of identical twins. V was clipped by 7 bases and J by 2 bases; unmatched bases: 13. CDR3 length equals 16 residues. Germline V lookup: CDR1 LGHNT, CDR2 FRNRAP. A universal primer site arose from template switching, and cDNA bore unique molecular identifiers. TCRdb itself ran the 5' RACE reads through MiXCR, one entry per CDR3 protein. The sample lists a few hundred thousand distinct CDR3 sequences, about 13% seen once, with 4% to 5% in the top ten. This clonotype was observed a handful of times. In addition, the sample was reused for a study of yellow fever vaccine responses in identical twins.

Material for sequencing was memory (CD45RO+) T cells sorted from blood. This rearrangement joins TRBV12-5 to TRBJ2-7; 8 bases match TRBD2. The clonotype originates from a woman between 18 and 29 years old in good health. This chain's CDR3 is CASAETSGVTTYEQYF. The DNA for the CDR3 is TGTGCTAGTGCCGAAACTAGCGGAGTAACAACCTACGAGCAGTACTTC.